The T cell receptor (beta chain) described here comes from a study of cytomegalovirus exposure and HLA in healthy donors (TCRdb year 2017). Turning to the overall study: A later analysis indicated that the roughly 120 validation repertoires were generated on the platform also employed for the approximately 690 repertoires of the first cohort. A separate validation cohort of roughly 120 different subjects was used in addition to the roughly 670-subject first cohort. The aim of the study was to test whether cataloging public T cell receptors could identify signatures of past pathogen exposure. To predict cytomegalovirus infection status, the study combined high-throughput TCR immunosequencing, statistical association of individual TCRs with disease status, and machine learning. The paper as a whole reports these results and caveats: The classifier was reported to diagnose cytomegalovirus status with high specificity and sensitivity in both the original and validation cohorts. While some public TCRs were present in many individuals, most TCR sequences turned up only very rarely across donors. Of the cluster scores, about 94% were above 0 in a later analysis, which found that TCRs clustered in the first cohort also tended to co-occur in the 120 or so validation repertoires. A later analysis had no HLA typing for the validation cohort, so co-occurrence there was scored across all 120 or so repertoires. A total of 150 to 200 TCR beta chains were listed by the study as associated with cytomegalovirus. In vitro tests confirmed that a few of the cytomegalovirus-associated TCR beta chains recognize cytomegalovirus antigens. It was suggested by the authors that the approach could potentially be generalized to other disease states and immunological phenotypes.

The method behind the library was the immunoSEQ multiplex PCR assay. The authors' analysis ran thus. A statistical classification framework was built to diagnose cytomegalovirus status from the catalog of TCR beta chain sequences. Drawn from immuneACCESS, this table holds only the in-frame rearrangements with V and J called that TCRdb kept. Clones are partly lost; checked studies trace under half to an unresolved V gene and leave the rest unexplained. The DNA was the basis for D and trimming; V, J and clone size are from that table. Within this sample are about 140,000 clones, with about four fifths of them counted one time only. The top ten clones comprise approximately 1.4% of the sample. This clone was observed a handful of times. Its antigen is unknown. No base-level quality is on record; no much larger clone is a single base apart. The donors were included in the validation cohort of roughly 130 subjects, a group kept apart from the roughly 610-subject first cohort.

The source is a woman under 40 in good health and CMV-seronegative. Sequenced sample: PBMCs.

CDR3 sequence: CSGTSTDTQYF. The DNA sequence is as follows: TGCAGCGGGACTAGCACAGATACGCAGTATTTT. This chain is built from TRBV29-1 and TRBJ2-3; matching of 5 bases hints at TRBD2 as the D gene. V and J are truncated by 7 bases and 0 bases respectively, leaving an intervening sequence of 5 bases. The CDR3 measures 11 amino acids from cysteine to phenylalanine. Only CDR3 DNA remains: 33 bases, in frame from the first base. Per the germline V gene, SQVTM is the CDR1 and ANQGSEA is the CDR2.